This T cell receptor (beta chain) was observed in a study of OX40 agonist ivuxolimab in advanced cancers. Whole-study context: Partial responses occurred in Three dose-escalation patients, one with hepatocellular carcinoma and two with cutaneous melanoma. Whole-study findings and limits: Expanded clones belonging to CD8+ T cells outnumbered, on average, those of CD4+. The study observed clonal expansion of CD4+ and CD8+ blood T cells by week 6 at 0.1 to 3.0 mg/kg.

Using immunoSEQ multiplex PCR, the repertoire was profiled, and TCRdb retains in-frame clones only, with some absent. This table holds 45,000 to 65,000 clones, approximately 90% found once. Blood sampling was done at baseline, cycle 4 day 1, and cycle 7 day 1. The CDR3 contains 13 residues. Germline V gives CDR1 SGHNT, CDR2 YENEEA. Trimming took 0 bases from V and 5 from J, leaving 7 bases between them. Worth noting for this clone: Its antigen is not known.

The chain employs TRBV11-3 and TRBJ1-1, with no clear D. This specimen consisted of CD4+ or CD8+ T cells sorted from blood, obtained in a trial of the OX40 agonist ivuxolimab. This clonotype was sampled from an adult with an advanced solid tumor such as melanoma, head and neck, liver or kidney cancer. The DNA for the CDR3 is TGTGCCAGCAGCTTAGAGATGAGGACTGAAGCTTTCTTT. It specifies CASSLEMRTEAFF. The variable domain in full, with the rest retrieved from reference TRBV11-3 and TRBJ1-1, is EAGVVQSPRYKIIEKKQPVAFWCNPISGHNTLYWYLQNLGQGPELLIRYENEEAVDDSQLPKDRFSAERLKGVDSTLKIQPAELGDSAVYLCASSLEMRTEAFFGQGTRLTVV.